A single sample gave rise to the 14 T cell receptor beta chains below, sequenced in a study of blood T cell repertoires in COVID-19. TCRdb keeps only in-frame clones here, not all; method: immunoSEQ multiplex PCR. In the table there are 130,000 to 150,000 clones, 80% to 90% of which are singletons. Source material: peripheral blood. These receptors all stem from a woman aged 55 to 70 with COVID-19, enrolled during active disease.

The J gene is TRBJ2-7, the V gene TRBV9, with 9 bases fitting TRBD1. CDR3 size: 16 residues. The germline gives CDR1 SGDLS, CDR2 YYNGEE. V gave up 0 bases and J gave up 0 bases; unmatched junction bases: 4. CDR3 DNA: TGTGCCAGCAGCGTAGGCTCACAGGGGGCCTCCTACGAGCAGTACTTC. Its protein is CASSVGSQGASYEQYF.

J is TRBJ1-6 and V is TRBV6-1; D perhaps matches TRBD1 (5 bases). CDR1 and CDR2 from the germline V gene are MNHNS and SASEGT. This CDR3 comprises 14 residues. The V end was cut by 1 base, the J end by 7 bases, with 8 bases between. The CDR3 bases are TGTGCCAGCAGTGAAGTAGGGGCGAATTCACCCCTCCACTTT. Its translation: CASSEVGANSPLHF.

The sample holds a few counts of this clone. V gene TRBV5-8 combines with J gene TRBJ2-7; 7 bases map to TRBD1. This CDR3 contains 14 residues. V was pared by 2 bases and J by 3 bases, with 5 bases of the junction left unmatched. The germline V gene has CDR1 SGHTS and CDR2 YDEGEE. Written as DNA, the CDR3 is TGTGCCAGCAGCTTACAGGGGCGACACTACGAGCAGTACTTC. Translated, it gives CASSLQGRHYEQYF.

This chain's CDR3 is CASSLSGTTSYNEQFF. The CDR3 region has the DNA TGTGCCAGCAGCTTAAGCGGGACAACGTCGTACAATGAGCAGTTCTTC. The V call is TRBV5-4, the J call TRBJ2-1, with a tentative D call TRBD2 (7 bases). This CDR3 has 16 residues. The V end lost 2 bases, the J end lost 4 bases, and 16 bases lay between the germline ends. Germline CDR1 reads SGHNT; CDR2 reads YYREEE (reference sequence).

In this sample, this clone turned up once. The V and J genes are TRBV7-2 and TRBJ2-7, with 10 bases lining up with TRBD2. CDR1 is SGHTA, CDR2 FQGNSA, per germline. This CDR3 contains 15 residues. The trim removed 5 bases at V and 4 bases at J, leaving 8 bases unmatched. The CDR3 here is CASSDLAGDGYEQYF. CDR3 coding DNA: TGTGCCAGCAGCGACCTAGCGGGGGATGGTTACGAGCAGTACTTC.

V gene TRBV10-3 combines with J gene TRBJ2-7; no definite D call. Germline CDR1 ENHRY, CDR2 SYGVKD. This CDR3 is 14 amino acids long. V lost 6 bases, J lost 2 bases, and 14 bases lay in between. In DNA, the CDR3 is TGTGCCATCAGACGGGTCGCCGAACCCTACGAGCAGTACTTC. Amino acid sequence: CAIRRVAEPYEQYF.

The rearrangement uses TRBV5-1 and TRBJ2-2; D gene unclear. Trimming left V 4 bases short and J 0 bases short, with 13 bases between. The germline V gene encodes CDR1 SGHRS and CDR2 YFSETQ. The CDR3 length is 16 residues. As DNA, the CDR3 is TGCGCCAGCAGCCGGGTCCGACCCGCGAACACCGGGGAGCTGTTTTTT. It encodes CASSRVRPANTGELFF.

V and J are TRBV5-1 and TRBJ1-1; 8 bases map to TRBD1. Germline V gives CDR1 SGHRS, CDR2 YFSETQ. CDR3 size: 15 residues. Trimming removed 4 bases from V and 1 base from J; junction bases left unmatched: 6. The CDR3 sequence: CASSPDRVQNTEAFF. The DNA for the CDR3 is TGCGCCAGCAGCCCGGACAGGGTTCAGAACACTGAAGCTTTCTTT. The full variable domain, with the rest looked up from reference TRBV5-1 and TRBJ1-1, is KAGVTQTPRYLIKTRGQQVTLSCSPISGHRSVSWYQQTPGQGLQFLFEYFSETQRNKGNFPGRFSGRQFSNSRSEMNVSTLELGDSALYLCASSPDRVQNTEAFFGQGTRLTVV.

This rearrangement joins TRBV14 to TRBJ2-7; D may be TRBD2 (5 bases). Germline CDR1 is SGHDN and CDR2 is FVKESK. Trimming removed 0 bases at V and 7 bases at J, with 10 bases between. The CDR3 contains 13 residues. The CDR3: CASSQEFRREQYF. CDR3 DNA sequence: TGTGCCAGCAGCCAAGAATTTAGGAGGGAGCAGTACTTC.

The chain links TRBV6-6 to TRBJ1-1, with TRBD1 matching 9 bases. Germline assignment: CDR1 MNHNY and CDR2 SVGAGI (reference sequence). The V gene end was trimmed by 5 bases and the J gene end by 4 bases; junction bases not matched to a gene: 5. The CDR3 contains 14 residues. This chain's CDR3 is CASSIQGATTEAFF. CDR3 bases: TGTGCCAGCAGTATACAGGGGGCTACCACTGAAGCTTTCTTT.

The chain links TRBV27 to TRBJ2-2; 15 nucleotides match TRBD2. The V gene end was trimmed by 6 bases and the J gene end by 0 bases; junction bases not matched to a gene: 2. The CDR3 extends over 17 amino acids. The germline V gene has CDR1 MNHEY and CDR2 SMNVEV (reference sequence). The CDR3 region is CASSRTSGGANTGELFF. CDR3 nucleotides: TGTGCCAGCAGCCGGACTAGCGGGGGGGCGAACACCGGGGAGCTGTTTTTT.

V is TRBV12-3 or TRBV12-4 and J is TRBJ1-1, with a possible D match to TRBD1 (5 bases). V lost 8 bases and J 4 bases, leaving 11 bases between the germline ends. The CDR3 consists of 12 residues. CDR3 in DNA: TGTGCCAGCTCTTCAGGGCCCACTGAAGCTTTCTTT. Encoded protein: CASSSGPTEAFF.

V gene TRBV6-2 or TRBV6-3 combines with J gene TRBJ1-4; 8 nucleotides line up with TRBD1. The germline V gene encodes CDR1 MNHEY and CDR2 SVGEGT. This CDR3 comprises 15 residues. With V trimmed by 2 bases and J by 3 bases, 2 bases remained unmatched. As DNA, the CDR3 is TGTGCCAGCAGTTACCGGACAGGGCCTAATGAAAAACTGTTTTTT. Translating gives CASSYRTGPNEKLFF.

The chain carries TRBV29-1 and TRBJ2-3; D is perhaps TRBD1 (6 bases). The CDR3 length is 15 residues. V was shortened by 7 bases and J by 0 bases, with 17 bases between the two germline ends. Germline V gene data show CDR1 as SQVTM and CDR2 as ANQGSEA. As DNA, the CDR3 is TGCAGCGCCTCATCTGGGGGCTCCAGCACAGATACGCAGTATTTT. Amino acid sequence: CSASSGGSSTDTQYF.